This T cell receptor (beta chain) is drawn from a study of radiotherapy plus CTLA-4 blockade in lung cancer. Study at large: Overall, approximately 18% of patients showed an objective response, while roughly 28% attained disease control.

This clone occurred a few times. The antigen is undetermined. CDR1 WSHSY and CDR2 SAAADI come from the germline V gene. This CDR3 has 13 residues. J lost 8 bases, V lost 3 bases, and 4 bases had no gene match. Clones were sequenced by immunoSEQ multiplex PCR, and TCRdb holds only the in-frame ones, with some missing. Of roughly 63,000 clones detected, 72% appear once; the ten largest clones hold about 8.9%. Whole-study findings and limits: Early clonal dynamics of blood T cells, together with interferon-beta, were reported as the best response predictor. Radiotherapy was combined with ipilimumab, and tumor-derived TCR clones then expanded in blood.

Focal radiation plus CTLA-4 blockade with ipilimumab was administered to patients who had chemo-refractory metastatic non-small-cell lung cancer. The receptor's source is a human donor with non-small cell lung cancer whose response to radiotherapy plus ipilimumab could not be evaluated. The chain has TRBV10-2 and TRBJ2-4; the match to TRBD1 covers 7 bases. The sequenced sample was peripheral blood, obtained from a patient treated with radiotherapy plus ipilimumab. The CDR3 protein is CASSDNRGDIQYF. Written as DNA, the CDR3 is TGCGCCAGCAGTGACAACAGGGGAGACATTCAGTACTTC.